The rows below give T cell receptor beta chains drawn from one sample of a study of Ad26.COV2.S vaccination and SARS-CoV-2 variants. The method was immunoSEQ multiplex PCR; TCRdb's version includes in-frame clones alone and lacks a portion of them. The repertoire includes 380,000 or so clones, 83% of them detected once, and around 7% sits in the top ten. The sample here was peripheral blood, taken in a trial of Ad26.COV2.S vaccine versus placebo. The source of these receptors is a person aged 18 to 65 who received the Ad26.COV2.S COVID-19 vaccine or a placebo. CDR3s include the opening cysteine and the closing phenylalanine or tryptophan. The D gene is left open where the match is weak. Rows may omit the clone size; those that give it use once, few, many or a size class.

D	V	J	size	DNA	CDR3
TRBD2	TRBV14	TRBJ2-3	-	TGTGCCAGCAGCCCAAGCGGGAGAATCACAGATACGCAGTATTTT	CASSPSGRITDTQYF
TRBD1	TRBV5-6	TRBJ1-4	once	TGTGCCAGCAGCGAGGACAGGGGGCATACTAATGAAAAACTGTTTTTT	CASSEDRGHTNEKLFF
-	TRBV13	TRBJ1-2	-	TGTGCCAGCAGCTTACGTAATGGCCCAGGGGTACGAGCCTATGGCTACACCTTC	CASSLRNGPGVRAYGYTF
TRBD1	TRBV9	TRBJ2-7	few	TGTGCCAGCAGCGCCAACAGGGGGCTCTACGAGCAGTACTTC	CASSANRGLYEQYF
-	TRBV4-1	TRBJ1-2	-	TGCGCCAGCAGCCAGGCGGACGCGGTCGGGATGGGCTACACCTTC	CASSQADAVGMGYTF
-	TRBV7-3	TRBJ1-1	few	TGTGCCAGCAGCAACAGCCACACTGAAGCTTTCTTT	CASSNSHTEAFF
TRBD1	TRBV7-9	TRBJ1-2	once	TGTGCCAGCAGCTTAGTCGACAGGGAGGGTGGCTACACCTTC	CASSLVDREGGYTF
-	TRBV3-1/TRBV3-2	TRBJ2-5	-	TGTGCCAGCAGCCCACCGGACTACCAAGAGACCCAGTACTTC	CASSPPDYQETQYF
-	TRBV25-1	TRBJ2-7	-	TGTGCCAGCAGTGAATTTGGGAGCTCCTACGAGCAGTACTTC	CASSEFGSSYEQYF
-	TRBV10-1	TRBJ2-1	-	TGCGCCAGCAGCGGGATTGCCAGCTCCTACAATGAGCAGTTCTTC	CASSGIASSYNEQFF
-	TRBV19	TRBJ1-1	-	TGTGCCAGTAGTACCTCCCGGAGAGGCGGCGACACTGAAGCTTTCTTT	CASSTSRRGGDTEAFF
-	TRBV5-6	TRBJ2-7	-	TGTGCCAGCAGCTTGTTTCCATCGCACGAGCAGTACTTC	CASSLFPSHEQYF
-	TRBV6-1	TRBJ2-3	-	TGTGCCAGCAGTGTTCAGGACCACGTTGGCACAGATACGCAGTATTTT	CASSVQDHVGTDTQYF
-	TRBV11-2	TRBJ2-7	-	TGTGCCAGCAGCCCCTTACGGGCTCCCTACGAGCAGTACTTC	CASSPLRAPYEQYF
-	TRBV11-2	TRBJ2-1	-	TGTGCCAGCAGGGAAGGCCTGGGTAATGAGCAGTTCTTC	CASREGLGNEQFF
-	TRBV7-3	TRBJ2-7	-	TGTGCCAGCAGCTTCTCGGGCCGCGCGGGCGAGCAGTACTTC	CASSFSGRAGEQYF
-	TRBV7-9	TRBJ1-4	few	TGTGCCAGCAGCTTACCCCCCAAATGGGGAAATGAAAAACTGTTTTTT	CASSLPPKWGNEKLFF
-	TRBV18	TRBJ1-6	many	TGTGCCAGCTCACCAGGGGCGCCGAATTCACCCCTCCACTTT	CASSPGAPNSPLHF
-	TRBV5-1	TRBJ1-5	-	TGCGCCAGCAGCTTCGGCAGGGGTCAGCCCCAGCATTTT	CASSFGRGQPQHF
-	TRBV13	TRBJ2-7	-	TGTGCCAGCACCCTAGGGGGACTTTACGAGCAGTACTTC	CASTLGGLYEQYF
-	TRBV24-1	TRBJ2-1	-	TGTGCCACCAGTGTTGGACTAGAGGGGGGCTATGAGCAGTTCTTC	CATSVGLEGGYEQFF
-	TRBV4-3	TRBJ1-4	few	TGCGCCAGCAGCCAAGTCAGGTTGTGGGGGACAACTAATGAAAAACTGTTTTTT	CASSQVRLWGTTNEKLFF
-	TRBV7-3	TRBJ1-2	-	TGTGCCAGCAGCACACAGGGAGCGGATGGCTACACCTTC	CASSTQGADGYTF
-	TRBV4-3	TRBJ1-2	-	TGCGCCAGCAGCCAAGACCTGGCCGCTAACTATGGCTACACCTTC	CASSQDLAANYGYTF
-	TRBV6-2/TRBV6-3	TRBJ1-5	few	TGTGCCAGCAGCCAAAAAGAAAATCAGCCCCAGCATTTT	CASSQKENQPQHF
TRBD1	TRBV3-1/TRBV3-2	TRBJ1-2	-	TGTGCCAGCAGCCAAGTCTTGGAGACAGGGGTTAACTATGGCTACACCTTC	CASSQVLETGVNYGYTF
TRBD2	TRBV9	TRBJ2-7	few	TGTGCCAGCAGCGAGGGGGATTTTCTAGCGGGAGCCTACGAGCAGTACTTC	CASSEGDFLAGAYEQYF
TRBD1	TRBV5-4	TRBJ1-2	-	TGTGCCAGCAGCCCCGACAGGGGAATCGCTGGCTACACCTTC	CASSPDRGIAGYTF
-	TRBV19	TRBJ1-2	-	TGTGCCAGTAGTCCCTCCTATGGCTACACCTTC	CASSPSYGYTF
-	TRBV5-1	TRBJ1-6	-	TGCGCCAGCAGCTTGGGGTACCGGGTCGATAATTCACCCCTCCACTTT	CASSLGYRVDNSPLHF
TRBD1	TRBV30	TRBJ2-2	-	TGTGCCTGGGGACAGGGGGTAGGGACCGGGGAGCTGTTTTTT	CAWGQGVGTGELFF
-	TRBV30	TRBJ2-6	-	TGTGCCTGGGGGACGACCTGGGCCAACGTCCTGACTTTC	CAWGTTWANVLTF
-	TRBV12-5	TRBJ2-3	-	TGTGCTAGTGGCCATGGGACAGATACGCAGTATTTT	CASGHGTDTQYF
TRBD2	TRBV6-5	TRBJ2-1	-	TGTGCCAGCTACGCTAGCGGGAGAGGCTATGAGCAGTTCTTC	CASYASGRGYEQFF
TRBD2	TRBV6-1	TRBJ2-7	-	TGTGCCAGCAGTGAGGCGGGAGGACTCAACGAGCAGTACTTC	CASSEAGGLNEQYF
-	TRBV27	TRBJ2-7	once	TGTGCCAGCAGTTTCCGAGGGATGGACGAGCAGTACTTC	CASSFRGMDEQYF
-	TRBV18	TRBJ2-5	-	TGTGCCAGCTCACCACTCGGAGGGGGACTACAAGAGACCCAGTACTTC	CASSPLGGGLQETQYF
-	TRBV4-1	TRBJ2-1	-	TGCGCCAGCAGCCAAGGACCCAGCCGTCTGTTCTTC	CASSQGPSRLFF
TRBD2	TRBV5-1	TRBJ2-1	-	TGCGCCAGCGCACTAGCGGGAGTGATGTACAATGAGCAGTTCTTC	CASALAGVMYNEQFF
-	TRBV5-1	TRBJ1-5	once	TGCGCCAGCAGCTTGGCTGGGCTTAGCAATCAGCCCCAGCATTTT	CASSLAGLSNQPQHF
-	TRBV6-2/TRBV6-3	TRBJ1-5	-	TGTGCCAGCAGCCGCCGGGATCAGCCCCAGCATTTT	CASSRRDQPQHF
-	TRBV4-1	TRBJ1-1	few	TGCGCCAGCAGCAAATCCGGGACGGGGAACACTGAAGCTTTCTTT	CASSKSGTGNTEAFF